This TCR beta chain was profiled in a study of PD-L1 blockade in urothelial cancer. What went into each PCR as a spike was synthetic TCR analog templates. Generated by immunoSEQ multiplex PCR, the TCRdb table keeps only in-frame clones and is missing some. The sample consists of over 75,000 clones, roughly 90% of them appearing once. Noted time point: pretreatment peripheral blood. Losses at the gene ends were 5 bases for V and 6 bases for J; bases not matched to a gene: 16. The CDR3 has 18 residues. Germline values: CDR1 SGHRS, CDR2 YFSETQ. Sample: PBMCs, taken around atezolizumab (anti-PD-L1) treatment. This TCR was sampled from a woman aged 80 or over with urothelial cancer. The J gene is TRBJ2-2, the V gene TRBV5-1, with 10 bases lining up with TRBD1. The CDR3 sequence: CASSPSLRQGAVAGELFF. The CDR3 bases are TGCGCCAGCAGTCCGTCCCTCCGACAGGGGGCGGTGGCCGGGGAGCTGTTTTTT.